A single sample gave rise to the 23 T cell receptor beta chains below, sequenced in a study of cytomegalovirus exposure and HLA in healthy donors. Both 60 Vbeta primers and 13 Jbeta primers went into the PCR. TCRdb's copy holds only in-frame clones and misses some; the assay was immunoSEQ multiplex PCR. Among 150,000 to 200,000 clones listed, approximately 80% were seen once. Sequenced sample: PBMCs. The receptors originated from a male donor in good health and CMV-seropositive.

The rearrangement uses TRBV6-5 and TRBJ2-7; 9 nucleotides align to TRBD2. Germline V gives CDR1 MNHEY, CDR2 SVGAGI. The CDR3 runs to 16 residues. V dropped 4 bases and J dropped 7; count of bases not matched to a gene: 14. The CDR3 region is CASSSFLAGSGREQYF. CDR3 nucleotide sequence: TGTGCCAGCAGTTCTTTCCTAGCGGGGAGCGGGAGGGAGCAGTACTTC.

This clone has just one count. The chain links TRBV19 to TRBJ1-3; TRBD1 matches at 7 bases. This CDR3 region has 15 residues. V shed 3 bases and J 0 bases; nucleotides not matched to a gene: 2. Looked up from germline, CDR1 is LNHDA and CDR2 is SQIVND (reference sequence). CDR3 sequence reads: CASSIGTVSGNTIYF. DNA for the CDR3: TGTGCCAGTAGTATCGGGACAGTCTCTGGAAACACCATATATTTT.

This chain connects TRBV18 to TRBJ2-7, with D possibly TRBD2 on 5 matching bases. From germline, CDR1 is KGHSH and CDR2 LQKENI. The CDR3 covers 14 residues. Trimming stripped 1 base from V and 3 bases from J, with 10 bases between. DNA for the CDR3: TGTGCCAGCTCACCACAGGGAGAAGGCTACGAGCAGTACTTC. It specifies CASSPQGEGYEQYF.

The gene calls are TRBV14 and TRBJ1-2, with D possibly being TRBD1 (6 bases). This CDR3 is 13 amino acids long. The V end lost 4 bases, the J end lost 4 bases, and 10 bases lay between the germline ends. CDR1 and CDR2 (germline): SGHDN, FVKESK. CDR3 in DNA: TGTGCCAGCAGCCCCGGACAGTCCTATGGCTACACCTTC. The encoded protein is CASSPGQSYGYTF. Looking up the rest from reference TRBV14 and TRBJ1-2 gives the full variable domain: EAGVTQFPSHSVIEKGQTVTLRCDPISGHDNLYWYRRVMGKEIKFLLHFVKESKQDESGMPNNRFLAERTGGTYSTLKVQPAELEDSGVYFCASSPGQSYGYTFGSGTRLTVV.

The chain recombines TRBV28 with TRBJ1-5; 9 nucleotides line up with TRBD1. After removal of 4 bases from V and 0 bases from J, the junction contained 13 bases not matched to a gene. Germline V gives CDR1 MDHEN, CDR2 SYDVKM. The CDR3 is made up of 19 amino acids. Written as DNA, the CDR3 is TGTGCCAGCAGTTCCCCCCGACAGGGGGAGGGGTATAGCAATCAGCCCCAGCATTTT. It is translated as CASSSPRQGEGYSNQPQHF.

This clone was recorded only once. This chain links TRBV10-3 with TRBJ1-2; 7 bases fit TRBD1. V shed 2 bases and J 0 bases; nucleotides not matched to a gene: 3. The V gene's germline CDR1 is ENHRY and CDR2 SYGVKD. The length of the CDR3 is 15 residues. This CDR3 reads CAISETGTANYGYTF. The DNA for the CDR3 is TGTGCCATCAGTGAGACGGGGACAGCTAACTATGGCTACACCTTC.

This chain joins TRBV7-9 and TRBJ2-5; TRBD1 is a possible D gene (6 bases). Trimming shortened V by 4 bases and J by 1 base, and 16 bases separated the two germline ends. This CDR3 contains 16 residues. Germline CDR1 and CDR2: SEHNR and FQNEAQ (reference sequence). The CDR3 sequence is CASSSPPGHSQETQYF. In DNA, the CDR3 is TGTGCCAGCAGCTCCCCCCCGGGACATAGCCAAGAGACCCAGTACTTC.

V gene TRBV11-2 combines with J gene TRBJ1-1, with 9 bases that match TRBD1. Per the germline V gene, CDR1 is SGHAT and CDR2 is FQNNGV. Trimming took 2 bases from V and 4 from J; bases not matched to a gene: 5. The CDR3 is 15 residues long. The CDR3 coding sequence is TGTGCCAGCAGCTTACGCCAGACAGGGGGCACTGAAGCTTTCTTT. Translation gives CASSLRQTGGTEAFF.

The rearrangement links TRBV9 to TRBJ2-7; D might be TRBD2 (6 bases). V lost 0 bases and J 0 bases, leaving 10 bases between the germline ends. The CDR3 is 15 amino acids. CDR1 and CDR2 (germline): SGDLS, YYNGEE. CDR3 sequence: CASSVGRGPSYEQYF. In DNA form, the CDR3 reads TGTGCCAGCAGCGTAGGGCGGGGCCCCTCCTACGAGCAGTACTTC.

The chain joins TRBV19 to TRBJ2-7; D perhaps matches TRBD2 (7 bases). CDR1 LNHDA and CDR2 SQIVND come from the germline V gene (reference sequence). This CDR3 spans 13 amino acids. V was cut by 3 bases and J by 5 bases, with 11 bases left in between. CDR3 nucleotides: TGTGCCAGTAGTATCGCGGGGGCGAACGAGCAGTACTTC. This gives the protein CASSIAGANEQYF.

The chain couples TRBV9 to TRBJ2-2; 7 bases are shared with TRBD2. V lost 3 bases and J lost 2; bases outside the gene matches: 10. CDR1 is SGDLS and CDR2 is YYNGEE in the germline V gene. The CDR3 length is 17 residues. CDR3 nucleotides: TGTGCCAGCAGCGGGGGGGAGGTGGGACTAAACACCGGGGAGCTGTTTTTT. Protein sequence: CASSGGEVGLNTGELFF.

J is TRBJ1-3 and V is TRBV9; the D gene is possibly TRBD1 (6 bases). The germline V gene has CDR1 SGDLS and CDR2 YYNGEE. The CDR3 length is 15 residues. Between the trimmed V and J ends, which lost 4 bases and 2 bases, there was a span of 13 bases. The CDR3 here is CASSSTGSTGNTIYF. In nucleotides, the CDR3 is TGTGCCAGCAGCTCCACAGGGTCCACTGGAAACACCATATATTTT.

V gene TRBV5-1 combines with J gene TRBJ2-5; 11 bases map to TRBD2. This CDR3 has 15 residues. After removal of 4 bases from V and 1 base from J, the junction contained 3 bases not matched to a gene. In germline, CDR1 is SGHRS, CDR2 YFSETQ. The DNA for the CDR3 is TGCGCCAGCAGCCTAGCGGGGGGTTTCCAAGAGACCCAGTACTTC. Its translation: CASSLAGGFQETQYF.

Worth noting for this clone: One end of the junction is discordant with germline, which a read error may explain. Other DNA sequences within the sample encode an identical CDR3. The CDR3 nucleotides read TGTGCCAGCAGTTACGGGGGGACTGGGGCCAACGGCCTGACTTTC. It codes for CASSYGGTGANGLTF. The V and J genes are TRBV6-5 and TRBJ2-6; D is possibly TRBD2 (6 bases). In germline, CDR1 is MNHEY, CDR2 SVGAGI. The CDR3 has 15 amino acids.

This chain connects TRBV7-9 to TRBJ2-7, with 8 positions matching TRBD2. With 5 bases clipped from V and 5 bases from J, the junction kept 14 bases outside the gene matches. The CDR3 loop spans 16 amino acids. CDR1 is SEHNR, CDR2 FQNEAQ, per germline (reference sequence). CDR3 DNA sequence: TGTGCCAGCAGCGGAACAGCGGGAGCTATGGGCCACGAGCAGTACTTC. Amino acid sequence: CASSGTAGAMGHEQYF. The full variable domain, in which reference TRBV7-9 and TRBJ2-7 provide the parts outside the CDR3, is DTGVSQNPRHKITKRGQNVTFRCDPISEHNRLYWYRQTLGQGPEFLTYFQNEAQLEKSRLLSDRFSAERPKGSFSTLEIQRTEQGDSAMYLCASSGTAGAMGHEQYFGPGTRLTVT.

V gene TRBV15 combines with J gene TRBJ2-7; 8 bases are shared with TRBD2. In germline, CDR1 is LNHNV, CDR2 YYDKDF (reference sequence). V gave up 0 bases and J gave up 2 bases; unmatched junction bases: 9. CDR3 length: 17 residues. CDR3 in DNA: TGTGCCACCAGCAGAGAATTTTTTAGCGGGACGGCCTACGAGCAGTACTTC. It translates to CATSREFFSGTAYEQYF.

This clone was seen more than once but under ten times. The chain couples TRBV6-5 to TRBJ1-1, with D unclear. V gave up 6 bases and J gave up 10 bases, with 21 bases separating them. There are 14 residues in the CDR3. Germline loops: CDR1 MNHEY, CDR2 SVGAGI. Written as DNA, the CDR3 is TGTGCCAGCAGCCCTGACGAGGGCGCCATGCCAGCTTTCTTT. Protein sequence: CASSPDEGAMPAFF.

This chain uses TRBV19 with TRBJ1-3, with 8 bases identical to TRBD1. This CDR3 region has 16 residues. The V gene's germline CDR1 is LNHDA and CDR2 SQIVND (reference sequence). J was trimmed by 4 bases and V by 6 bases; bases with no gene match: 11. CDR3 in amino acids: CASSFGQGGGGNTIYF. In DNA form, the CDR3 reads TGTGCCAGTAGCTTCGGACAGGGCGGCGGGGGAAACACCATATATTTT.

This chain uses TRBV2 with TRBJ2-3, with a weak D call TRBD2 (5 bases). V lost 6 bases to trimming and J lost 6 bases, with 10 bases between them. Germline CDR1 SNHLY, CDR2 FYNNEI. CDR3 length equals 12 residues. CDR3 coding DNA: TGTGCCAGCAGCCCCGGACTGGATACGCAGTATTTT. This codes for CASSPGLDTQYF.

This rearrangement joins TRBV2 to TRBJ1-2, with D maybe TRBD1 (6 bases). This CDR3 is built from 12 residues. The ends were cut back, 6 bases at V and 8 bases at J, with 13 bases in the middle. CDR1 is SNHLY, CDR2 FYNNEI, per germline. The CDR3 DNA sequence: TGTGCCAGCAGGAGGGACACGTCCGGCTACACCTTC. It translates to CASRRDTSGYTF.

CDR3 nucleotides: TGTGCCAGCAGTTGGGGGGGGGATACGCAGTATTTT. Amino acids: CASSWGGDTQYF. The genes are TRBV7-8 and TRBJ2-3, with 7 bases that match TRBD2. Germline trimming cut 6 bases from V and 6 bases from J; bases unmatched to any gene: 3. This CDR3 region has 12 residues. Germline CDR1 reads SGHVS; CDR2 reads FQNEAQ. Full variable domain (missing parts from reference TRBV7-8 and TRBJ2-3): GAGVSQSPRYKVAKRGQDVALRCDPISGHVSLFWYQQALGQGPEFLTYFQNEAQLDKSGLPSDRFFAERPEGSVSTLKIQRTQQEDSAVYLCASSWGGDTQYFGPGTRLTVL.

The CDR3 spells CASSLASGSSYEQYF. The CDR3 nucleotides read TGTGCCAGCAGCTTGGCTAGCGGTTCCTCCTACGAGCAGTACTTC. The V and J genes are TRBV5-5 and TRBJ2-7, with 7 bases that match TRBD2. V gave up 0 bases and J gave up 0 bases; unmatched junction bases: 3. Germline V gene sequence: CDR1 SGHKS, CDR2 YYEKEE (reference sequence). This CDR3 has 15 amino acids.

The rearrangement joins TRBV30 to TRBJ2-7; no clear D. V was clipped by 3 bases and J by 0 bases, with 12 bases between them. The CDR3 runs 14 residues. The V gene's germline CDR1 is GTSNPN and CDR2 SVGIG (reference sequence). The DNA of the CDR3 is TGTGCCTGGAGGTCGTGGCGGAGCTCCTACGAGCAGTACTTC. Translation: CAWRSWRSSYEQYF.